This T cell receptor (beta chain) comes out of a study of T cell responses to AZD1222 COVID-19 vaccine. Findings and caveats of the study: The donor cohort was predominantly white British with a female majority, and clonal diversity may have been underestimated. Seropositive AZD1222 recipients at baseline numbered only five or six. Repertoires in all cases were sampled only once the peak T cell response had passed.

J gave up 1 base and V 4 bases, and 13 bases lay outside the gene matches. CDR3 length: 18 amino acids. Germline CDR1 reads LNHDA; CDR2 reads SQIVND (reference sequence). Produced via immunoSEQ multiplex PCR; TCRdb's table is partial and in-frame only. The sample carries some 86,000 clones, less than 95% recorded once. Recipients boosted at about 4 weeks or about 12 weeks are pooled. Worth noting for this clone: Its antigen is undetermined.

V usage is TRBV19 and J usage is TRBJ1-5; TRBD1 agrees at 7 bases. This TCR was recovered from an adult who received the AZD1222 COVID-19 vaccine. The sample in question was peripheral blood, obtained 28 days after the second AZD1222 dose. This CDR3 reads CASSRGTARSNSNQPQHF. CDR3 nucleotides: TGTGCCAGTAGTAGAGGGACAGCGAGAAGTAACAGCAATCAGCCCCAGCATTTT.